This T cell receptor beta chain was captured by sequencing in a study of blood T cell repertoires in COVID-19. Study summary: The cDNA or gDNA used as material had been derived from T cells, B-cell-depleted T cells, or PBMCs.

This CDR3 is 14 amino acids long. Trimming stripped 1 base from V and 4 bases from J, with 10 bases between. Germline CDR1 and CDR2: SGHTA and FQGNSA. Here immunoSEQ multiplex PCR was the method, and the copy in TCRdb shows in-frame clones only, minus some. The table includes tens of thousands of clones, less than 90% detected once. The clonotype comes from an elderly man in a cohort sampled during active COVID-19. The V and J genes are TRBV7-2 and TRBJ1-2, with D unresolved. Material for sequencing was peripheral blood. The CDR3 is CASSLVTASYGYTF. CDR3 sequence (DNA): TGTGCCAGCAGCTTAGTTACAGCCTCCTATGGCTACACCTTC.